This T cell receptor beta chain was sequenced in a study of blood T cells in healthy people across ages. This clonotype was found once. Then a second PCR, running roughly 7 to 11 cycles, was carried out with a sample-barcoded 5' primer and a J-beta primer mix. In TCRdb, the 5' RACE reads were re-called with MiXCR into one record per CDR3 protein. The table has about 1.4 million distinct CDR3 sequences, 59% seen once. V was pared by 6 bases and J by 3 bases, with 14 bases between. The CDR3 consists of 14 residues. The V call is TRBV12-3 or TRBV12-4, the J call TRBJ1-1; D is possibly TRBD1 (6 bases). The receptor comes from a man younger than 30 in good health. Source material: blood. The CDR3, as DNA: TGTGCCAGCAGCTATCACAGGGCGGACACTGAAGCTTTCTTT. Its protein is CASSYHRADTEAFF.